The following is a T cell receptor (beta chain) sequence with its context. This record belongs to a study of regulatory T cells in long-lasting Graves disease. CDR3 length: 14 residues. V dropped 6 bases and J dropped 2; count of bases not matched to a gene: 7. Germline CDR1 and CDR2: KGHSH and LQKENI. iRepertoire HTBI primers and Arm-PCR of CDR3 regions built TCR beta libraries. Each CDR3 protein gets one entry after TCRdb re-called the multiplex PCR reads with MiXCR. The sample has roughly 500,000 distinct CDR3 sequences, under 25% seen once. Stated time point: persistent/refractory GD, antithyroid drugs over 5 years with positive TRAb. Making the TCR library involved RNA that had been extracted from PBMCs.

The source of this sequence is a female donor with Graves disease. Sequencing was performed on peripheral blood mononuclear cells (PBMCs), taken when the disease was refractory, from a patient treated with antithyroid drugs. The rearrangement uses TRBV18 and TRBJ2-7, with 7 bases fitting TRBD1. The CDR3 protein is CASSEQGPPYEQYF. In DNA, the CDR3 is TGTGCCAGCTCCGAACAGGGGCCACCCTACGAGCAGTACTTC.